The clone carrying this TCR beta chain came up a few times. As originally analysed: Amplification with reference gene primers provided the estimates of nucleated cell counts. TCRdb's copy holds only in-frame clones and misses some; the assay was immunoSEQ multiplex PCR. That table is the source of V, J and clone size, and D and trimming were worked out from the DNA. The table has around 130,000 clones, about 80% seen once; the top ten hold approximately 15%. This sample was taken from a study of blood T cell repertoires in COVID-19. Study in general: The study drew acute and convalescent COVID-19 samples from the United States, Italy and Spain. T cells, B-cell-depleted T cells, or PBMCs supplied cDNA or gDNA.

This sequence originates from a man over 45 with acute or convalescent COVID-19. The specimen sequenced was peripheral blood.

The CDR3 DNA reads as TGTGCCAGCAGCCAAGAGTCCATCCAGGAAGCTTTCTTT. It translates to CASSQESIQEAFF. This chain uses TRBV3-1 (or the pseudogene TRBV3-2) with TRBJ1-1; the D is unclear. There are 13 residues in the CDR3. Trimming pared 0 bases from V and 8 bases from J, leaving 10 bases between. Germline CDR1 is LGHDT and CDR2 is YNNKEL (reference sequence).